This TCR beta chain was documented in a study of TIL therapy for anti-PD-1-resistant metastatic lung cancer. Study overall: Tumors had a median PD-L1 proportion score of around 6%. Notes on the study in general: This highly selected cohort may not generalize to typical lung cancer patients. TIL clonotype persistence in blood showed no apparent association with response.

Sequencing used immunoSEQ v3. Survey-level samples got 1.5 million to 2 million read pairs; deep-level samples got roughly 4.5-6.5 million. The data were produced by immunoSEQ multiplex PCR, yet TCRdb's version contains in-frame clones alone and is incomplete. Among 20,000 or so clones listed, roughly four fifths were seen once. On this clone: Its specificity is not known.

The time point was: pre-treatment sample, taken before nivolumab and TIL therapy. V shed 2 bases and J shed 7 bases, with 13 bases lying between them. Germline V gene data show CDR1 as SGHTS and CDR2 as YDEGEE. This CDR3 is 14 amino acids long. The source of this sequence is a person between 30 and 79 years old with non-small cell lung cancer. The starting material was blood, obtained at baseline. V gene TRBV5-8 combines with J gene TRBJ2-4; D may match TRBD1 or TRBD2 (6 bases each). This CDR3 reads CASSFGGGSNIQYF. The CDR3 bases are TGTGCCAGCAGCTTCGGAGGGGGTTCGAACATTCAGTACTTC.